Detailed here is one TCR beta chain. This clone has only a few counts. This clone's antigen is unknown. No base quality values were provided; no much bigger clone lies one nucleotide off. Receptors were amplified or captured by the immunoSEQ multiplex PCR assay. For the multiplex PCR, a mixture combining 60 forward primers for TCR Vbeta segments and 13 reverse primers for TCR Jbeta segments was used. The CDR3 region of rearranged TCR beta genes was amplified from genomic DNA by a multiplex PCR assay. The Illumina HiSeq System was used to sequence the amplified TCR beta libraries as 87-base-pair reads. The study's own analysis went as follows. Across the 500 to 750 repertoires, a later analysis counted 60 million to 90 million unique TCR beta chains, around 11 million of which were shared by at least two donors. Raw reads were error-corrected and collapsed into unique sequences with a nearest-neighbor algorithm that merged closely related sequences to remove PCR and sequencing errors. To assign V, D and J gene segments, CDR3 sequences were aligned to IMGT reference sequences. For a sequence to be retained, a match of at least six nucleotides to both a V gene segment and a J gene segment was required. Rearrangements were classified as productive when the CDR3 lacked stop codons and remained in frame with V and J, and all other rearrangements were classified as non-productive. CDR3 was defined according to IMGT convention as the region running from the second conserved V-encoded cysteine to the conserved J-encoded phenylalanine. The earlier analysis of 587 of the donors excluded sequences that lacked an unambiguous match to a single V gene segment. In an earlier analysis of a few hundred of the donors, V segments were called functional above 56.7% productive rearrangements and were called segregating when the between-donor standard deviation exceeded 5%. A statistical classification framework was built for diagnosing cytomegalovirus status from the catalog of TCR beta chain sequences. A later analysis assigned V and J genes by comparing TCR nucleotide sequences with IMGT/GENE-DB human TR gene sequences. The TCRdist pipeline was used in a later analysis to assign CDR3 sequences and most-parsimonious VDJ recombination scenarios. In a later analysis, each TCR beta chain was defined by its CDR3 amino acid sequence together with its V-gene family, and reads lacking a unique V-gene family were excluded. To address suspected cross-contamination and a sequencing artifact, a later analysis removed approximately 590 highly shared, low-generation-probability nucleotide sequences. In a later analysis, a clonal expansion index for each public chain was calculated from normalized within-repertoire ranks of inferred template counts. In a later analysis, generation probabilities were computed using a VDJ recombination model fitted to out-of-frame rearrangements, and the results were checked against IGoR. A later analysis scored TCR-TCR, TCR-HLA and TCR-CMV co-occurrence with hypergeometric tests, applying a repertoire-size bias correction to TCR pairs. False discovery rates were estimated in a later analysis by permuting HLA or CMV assignments 20 times. In a later analysis, co-occurring TCRs were grouped with DBSCAN, and TCRdist sequence similarity was added when clustering was performed within HLA-allele-positive subsets. For co-occurrence clustering, repertoires with fewer than 30,000 or more than 120,000 public chains were excluded, along with a handful of repertoires with anomalous nucleotide sharing. Here the immuneACCESS table is served through TCRdb, limited to in-frame sequences with V and J called. Missing clones are a known gap in these copies; in checked studies unresolved V genes cover under half, and the rest lacks a known reason. That table is the source of V, J and clone size, and D and trimming were worked out from the DNA. The sample data list about 140,000 clones, and about two thirds of these were observed just once. The ten largest account for under 2.5% of the sample.

The sample is drawn from a study of cytomegalovirus exposure and HLA in healthy donors (dated by TCRdb to 2016 to 2017). For context, the study as a whole: In an earlier analysis of approximately 500 of the donors, roughly 300 Gb of sequence data and roughly 100 million unique TCR beta sequences from 150 million to 200 million T cells were reported. The number of typed donors differed by locus: roughly 620-640 for A, B, C, DRB1 and DQB1; some 540 for DQA1; roughly 600 for DPA1; and some 430 for DPB1. A separate validation cohort of approximately 120 different subjects was used in addition to the 666-subject first cohort. An earlier analysis of around 540 of the donors applied high-throughput TCR beta sequencing to assess whether each TCR beta V gene segment acted as functional or pseudogenic. Across approximately 420 genotyped donors of the cohort, an average of about 240,000 unique TCR beta nucleotide sequences per donor were sequenced, and roughly 18% of those sequences were non-productive. The study aimed to test whether signatures of past pathogen exposure could be identified by cataloging public T cell receptors. HLA typing covered class I and class II loci at four-digit resolution. Approximately 310 gigabases of sequencing data and 78 million or so unique TCR sequences were included in an early release covering about 700 HLA-typed donors. A later genetic analysis took genome-wide SNP genotypes for about three fifths of the roughly 700 donors and used that subset as a discovery cohort. The later analysis used no new phenotypic data to find candidate immune exposures, relying instead on TCR beta sequences and their occurrence across donors. The study combined high-throughput TCR immunosequencing, statistical association of individual TCRs with disease status, and machine learning to predict cytomegalovirus infection status. Every repertoire in the discovery cohort had been generated on one and the same sequencing platform. Of the 398 genotyped donors, 65% to 90% fell in the genetic ancestry cluster associated with self-reported Caucasian donors. The T cell repertoires of 666 subjects were profiled by immunosequencing and related to cytomegalovirus serostatus. Roughly five DR-DQ haplotypes were handled as single units for association and clustering, since linkage in the cohort was strong. Donor age, sex, ethnicity and CMV serostatus were compiled alongside the repertoire data. A later analysis re-analyzed previously published TCR beta repertoires from 666 donors and added high-resolution HLA genotyping to study TCR occurrence patterns. General findings and caveats noted by the study authors: The presence/absence analyses assumed that sequencing depth was roughly uniform across donors, and that assumption may not be true. Most TCR sequences were seen in very few donors, while some public TCRs were found in many individuals. About 17 rarely observed V segments, including chromosome 9 orphons, were excluded from the earlier analysis of some 590 of the donors because counts were too low. In a later analysis, HLA-associated TCR beta chains were found to be more clonally expanded and to have lower generation probabilities than equally common non-associated chains. Because HLA typing was unavailable for some donors at each locus, only the typed subset was used in association tests. This cohort had only TCR beta chains sequenced, and the lack of alpha or paired-chain data limited which features could be detected. Strong co-occurrence of HLA alleles, especially DR and DQ, made assigning TCR associations to individual alleles difficult. The study gave a list of 150 to 200 TCR beta chains associated with cytomegalovirus. Specific HLA alleles were associated with 15,000 to 20,000 TCR beta sequences at a false discovery rate of 0.05 in a later analysis. In a later genetic analysis, fewer N-insertions in productive TCRs were reported among donors in an Asian-associated ancestry cluster than the 666-donor mean. A later analysis found that TCR association rates varied across HLA loci, with DRB1 alleles showing the most associated TCRs and HLA-C alleles the fewest. In a later genetic analysis, a missense DCLRE1C variant was associated with V-gene and J-gene trimming of TCR beta chains, and the association was replicated in an independent cohort. For the cohort, immune exposure information was limited to CMV serostatus. A further reported finding was that TCR beta sequences accurately predicted the HLA-A and HLA-B alleles for most subjects in the first cohort. A cluster of highly shared sequence variants was judged likely to be a technical artifact of the sequencing pipeline. According to the authors, the approach could potentially be generalized to other disease states and immunological phenotypes. According to a later analysis, most CMV-associated TCR beta chains appeared to be HLA-restricted, and the HLA associations seemed to be driven largely by CMV exposure. Linkage disequilibrium might explain the correlated functional status among segregating V segments, but an unknown experimental factor could not be ruled out. Cytomegalovirus status was reported to be diagnosed by the classifier with high specificity and sensitivity in both the original and validation cohorts. In a later analysis, several top co-occurrence clusters were reported to appear linked to parvovirus B19, influenza, CMV and Epstein-Barr virus. A few of the identified cytomegalovirus-associated TCR beta chains were confirmed in vitro to be specific for cytomegalovirus antigens. In an earlier analysis of 500 to 650 of the donors, most TCR beta V segments appeared in productive rearrangements about 87% or about 30% of the time, broadly matching IMGT annotations.

The cohort comprised fewer than 750 healthy bone marrow donors. All cohort members were sampled while nominally healthy, although unrecorded immune exposures were likely present. The donor tested CMV seropositive, placing the donor among the roughly 300 seropositive members of the cohort. A peripheral blood sample was provided by each donor, and peripheral blood mononuclear cells were used for TCR beta sequencing. Genomic DNA extraction from the blood cell samples was performed with the Qiagen DNeasy Blood Extraction Kit. The sample comprised PBMCs. This TCR was sampled from a woman aged 55 to 70 in good health and CMV-seropositive.

In nucleotide form, the sequence is TGTGCCAGCAGTTACGGGACAGGGGGTTTCTACGAGCAGTACTTC. Its translation is CASSYGTGGFYEQYF. This sequence uses TRBV6-5 and TRBJ2-7, with 11 bases in between that match TRBD1. At the junction V is shortened by 2 bases and J by 3 bases; bases outside the gene matches: 3. The germline V gene yields MNHEY for CDR1 and SVGAGI for CDR2. Including the terminal cysteine and phenylalanine, the CDR3 comprises 15 residues. The sequence is cut down to CDR3 DNA, 45 bases in frame from base 1.